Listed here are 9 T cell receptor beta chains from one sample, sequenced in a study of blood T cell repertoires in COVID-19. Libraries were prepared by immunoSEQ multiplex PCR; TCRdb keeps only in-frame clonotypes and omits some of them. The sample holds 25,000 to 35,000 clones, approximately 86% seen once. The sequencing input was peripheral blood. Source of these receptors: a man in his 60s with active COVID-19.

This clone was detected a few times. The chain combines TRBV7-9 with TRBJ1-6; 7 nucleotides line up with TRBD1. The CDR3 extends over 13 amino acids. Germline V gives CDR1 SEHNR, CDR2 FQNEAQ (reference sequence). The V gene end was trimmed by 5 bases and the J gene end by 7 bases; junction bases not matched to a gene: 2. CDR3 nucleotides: TGTGCCAGCAGCGAACAGGGGAATTCACCCCTCCACTTT. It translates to CASSEQGNSPLHF.

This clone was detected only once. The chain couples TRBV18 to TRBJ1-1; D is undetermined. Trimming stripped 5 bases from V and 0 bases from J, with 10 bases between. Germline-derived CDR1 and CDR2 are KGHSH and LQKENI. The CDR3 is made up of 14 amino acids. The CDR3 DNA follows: TGTGCCAGCTCAATTATAAACATGAACACTGAAGCTTTCTTT. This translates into CASSIINMNTEAFF.

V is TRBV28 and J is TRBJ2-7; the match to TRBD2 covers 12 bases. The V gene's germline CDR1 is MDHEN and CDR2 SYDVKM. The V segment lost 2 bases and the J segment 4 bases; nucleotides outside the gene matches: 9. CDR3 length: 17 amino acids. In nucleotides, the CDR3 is TGTGCCAGCAGTTTAGTTTTACTAGCGGGGGGTTTTTACGAGCAGTACTTC. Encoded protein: CASSLVLLAGGFYEQYF.

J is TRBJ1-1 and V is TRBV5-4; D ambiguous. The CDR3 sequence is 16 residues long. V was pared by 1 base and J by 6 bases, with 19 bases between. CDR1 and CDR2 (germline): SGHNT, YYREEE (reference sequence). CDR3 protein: CASSLKAGGSFAEAFF. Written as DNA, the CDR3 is TGTGCCAGCAGCTTGAAGGCAGGCGGGAGTTTCGCTGAAGCTTTCTTT.

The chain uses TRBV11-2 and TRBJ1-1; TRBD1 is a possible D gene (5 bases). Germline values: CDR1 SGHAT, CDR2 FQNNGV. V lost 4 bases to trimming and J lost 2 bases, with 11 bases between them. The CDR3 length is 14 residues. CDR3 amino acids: CASSSGTVNTEAFF. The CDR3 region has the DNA TGTGCCAGCAGCTCCGGGACTGTTAACACTGAAGCTTTCTTT.

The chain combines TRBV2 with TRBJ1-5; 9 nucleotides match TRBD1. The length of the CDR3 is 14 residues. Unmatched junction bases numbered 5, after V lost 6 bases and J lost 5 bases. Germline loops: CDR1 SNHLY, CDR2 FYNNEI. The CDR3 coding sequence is TGTGCCAGCAGAGGGGACAGGGCGTATCAGCCCCAGCATTTT. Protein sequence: CASRGDRAYQPQHF.

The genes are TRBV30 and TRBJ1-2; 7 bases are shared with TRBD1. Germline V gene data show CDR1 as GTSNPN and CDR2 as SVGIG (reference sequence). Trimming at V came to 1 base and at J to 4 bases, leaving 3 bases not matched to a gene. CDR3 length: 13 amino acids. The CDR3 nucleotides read TGTGCCTGGAGTGCTTCAGGGGGCTATGGCTACACCTTC. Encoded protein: CAWSASGGYGYTF.

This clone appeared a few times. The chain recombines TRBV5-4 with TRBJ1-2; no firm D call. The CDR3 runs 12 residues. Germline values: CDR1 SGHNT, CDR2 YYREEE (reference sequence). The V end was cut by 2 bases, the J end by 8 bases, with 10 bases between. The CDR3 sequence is CASSLQSRGYTF. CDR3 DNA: TGTGCCAGCAGCTTACAGAGTAGGGGCTACACCTTC. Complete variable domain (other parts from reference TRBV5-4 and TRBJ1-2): ETGVTQSPTHLIKTRGQQVTLRCSSQSGHNTVSWYQQALGQGPQFIFQYYREEENGRGNFPPRFSGLQFPNYSSELNVNALELDDSALYLCASSLQSRGYTFGSGTRLTVV.

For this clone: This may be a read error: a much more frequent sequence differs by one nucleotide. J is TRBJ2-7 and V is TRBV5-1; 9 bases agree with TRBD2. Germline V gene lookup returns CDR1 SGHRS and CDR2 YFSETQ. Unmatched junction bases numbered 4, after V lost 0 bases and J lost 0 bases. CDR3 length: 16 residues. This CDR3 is CASSLAAGGRSYEQYF. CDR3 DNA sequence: TGCGCCAGCAGCTTGGCGGCGGGGGGGCGCTCCTACGAGCAGTACTTC.